The present T cell receptor (beta chain) was sequenced within a study of human T cells and chemical hapten exposure. This clonotype was seen repeatedly, ten times or more. Time point indicated: patch test 2, 6 weeks after DPC sensitization. Treatment of the sample: therapeutic diphenylcyclopropenone sensitization with weekly scalp DPC. Each CDR3 protein gets one entry after TCRdb re-called the RACE reads with MiXCR. The table lists tens of thousands of distinct CDR3 sequences, approximately 9% of them singletons. The sample here was whole blood, taken in connection with sensitization to the hapten diphenylcyclopropenone (DPC). The clonotype comes from a woman aged 40-49 years with alopecia areata. Some clones in this sample may be carry-over from other donors' samples.

The CDR3 DNA reads TGCAGCGTTCCGGACAGCTACGAGCAGTACTTC. The encoded protein is CSVPDSYEQYF. The rearrangement uses TRBV29-1 and TRBJ2-7, with a weak D call TRBD1 (6 bases). The V end lost 5 bases, the J end lost 3 bases, and 8 bases lay between the germline ends. Germline-derived CDR1 and CDR2 are SQVTM and ANQGSEA. This CDR3 region has 11 residues.